This TCR beta chain was captured by sequencing in a study of cytomegalovirus exposure and HLA in healthy donors. Primers for the PCR totalled 60 Vbeta and 13 Jbeta. Assay used: immunoSEQ multiplex PCR; TCRdb lists only in-frame clones, some missing. The table lists tens of thousands of clones, 87% of them singletons. The V gene lost 6 bases and the J gene lost 6 bases, with 15 bases spanning the gap. Germline CDR1 MDHEN, CDR2 SYDVKM. The CDR3 covers 15 residues. V gene TRBV28 combines with J gene TRBJ1-6; unclear D gene. Sequenced input: PBMCs. This sequence was found in a boy younger than 18 in good health and CMV-seronegative. The CDR3 nucleotides read TGTGCCAGCAGCCCCCGGACTCCGGGTAATTCACCCCTCCACTTT. Protein sequence: CASSPRTPGNSPLHF.